The clone carrying this TCR beta chain has at least ten counts. Its cognate antigen is unknown. A modified ARM-PCR protocol with three rounds of nested PCR amplified TCRbeta. TCRdb processed the multiplex PCR reads anew with MiXCR; each CDR3 protein has one entry. The data show roughly 82,000 distinct CDR3 sequences, approximately 73% seen once. This sample's RNA came from whole unsorted tissue. This non-tumor lung sample came from over 3 cm beyond the tumor edge. This entry is derived from a study of tumor and adjacent non-tumor tissue in lung cancer. Study in general: There were 11 to 13 adenocarcinoma, a couple of squamous cell carcinoma and 1 small cell lung cancer cases.

CDR1 and CDR2 (germline): SGHDT, YYEEEE. The CDR3 is 14 residues long. V lost 3 bases to trimming and J lost 3 bases, with 9 bases between them. Study-wide results and caveats: Tumor repertoires had a smaller top 100 clone share than normal lung. Tumor tissue had significantly higher TCR diversity than normal lung. Higher tumor TCR diversity was associated with shorter survival.

Input material: distant non-tumor lung tissue. This receptor was obtained from a woman between 50 and 59 years old with non-small cell lung cancer. The V and J genes are TRBV5-6 and TRBJ2-2; D not resolved. This CDR3 reads CASSWGVDTGELFF. CDR3 sequence (DNA): TGTGCCAGCAGCTGGGGTGTCGACACCGGGGAGCTGTTTTTT.